This entry lists 3 T cell receptor beta chains sequenced from one sample in a study of T cells expressing NK-cell markers (dated by TCRdb to the early 2020s). Library prep was done by 5' RACE. The sequencer was an Illumina HiSeq 2000. After reprocessing by TCRdb, each CDR3 protein sequence is one entry, and no DNA is given. The table for this sample shows some 460,000 distinct CDR3 sequences. The ten most abundant clones make up 1.4% of the sample. The sequenced sample was blood T cells: a sorted CD56 or NKG2C T cell subset, CD4+ or CD8+ T cells, or bulk PBMC T cells (not recorded which). The receptors derive from a woman in her fifties or sixties in good health. Donor details come from another sample of the same person, matched by shared clones.

The chain carries TRBV6-2 or TRBV6-3 and TRBJ2-2; TCRdb selects TRBD1, and the lack of DNA leaves this call unchecked. Looked up from germline, CDR1 is MNHEY and CDR2 is SVGEGT. The CDR3 is 13 amino acids. CDR3 region: CASKDRRAGELFF.

The chain employs TRBV19 and TRBJ2-1; TCRdb's D gene call, TRBD2, goes unchecked for lack of DNA. Germline-derived CDR1 and CDR2 are LNHDA and SQIVND (reference sequence). CDR3 length: 15 amino acids. The CDR3: CASSPRLAAINEQFF.

The chain is built from TRBV20-1 and TRBJ2-3; without DNA, the TCRdb call of TRBD2 cannot be checked. The CDR3 sequence is 14 residues long. Germline assignment: CDR1 DFQATT and CDR2 SNEGSKA (reference sequence). CDR3: CSAREGRAFGTQYF.